Listed here are 5 T cell receptor beta chains from one sample, sequenced in a study of T cell responses to AZD1222 COVID-19 vaccine. Method: immunoSEQ multiplex PCR; TCRdb's copy keeps in-frame clones and lacks some. The table shows under 150,000 clones, with less than 95% occurring only once. The sample here was peripheral blood, taken on day 0 of AZD1222 vaccination. The receptors were sampled from an adult in good health.

This rearrangement joins TRBV18 to TRBJ1-1; 8 positions match TRBD1. Germline trimming cut 4 bases from V and 1 base from J; bases unmatched to any gene: 5. CDR3 length equals 15 residues. Germline V CDR1 and CDR2: KGHSH, LQKENI. CDR3: CASSLGTGPNTEAFF. CDR3 nucleotide sequence: TGTGCCAGCTCACTAGGGACAGGACCGAACACTGAAGCTTTCTTT.

The chain combines TRBV10-1 with TRBJ1-2; D not resolved. The CDR3 loop spans 14 amino acids. The V end lost 3 bases, the J end lost 6 bases, and 14 bases lay between the germline ends. In germline, CDR1 is WNHNN, CDR2 SYGVQD (reference sequence). The CDR3 coding sequence is TGCGCCAGCAGTGAAACGGGGAAGGAGGATGGCTACACCTTC. This translates into CASSETGKEDGYTF.

The chain uses TRBV12-3 or TRBV12-4 and TRBJ1-4; no clear D gene. The CDR3 consists of 12 residues. V was shortened by 3 bases and J by 8 bases, with 7 bases between the two germline ends. CDR3: CASSFGGEKLFF. The CDR3 DNA reads TGTGCCAGCAGTTTCGGCGGGGAAAAACTGTTTTTT.

This clone was seen just once. The chain employs TRBV6-5 and TRBJ1-2; D not certain. The germline V and J ends were trimmed by 8 bases and 0 bases, with 7 bases remaining between them. CDR3 length: 12 amino acids. Germline loops: CDR1 MNHEY, CDR2 SVGAGI. CDR3 protein: CASSYTNYGYTF. CDR3 DNA: TGTGCCAGCTCATACACTAACTATGGCTACACCTTC.

This chain connects TRBV29-1 to TRBJ1-2, with a tentative D call TRBD1 (6 bases). This CDR3 is 10 amino acids long. V was cut by 7 bases and J by 5 bases, with 8 bases left in between. CDR1 is SQVTM, CDR2 ANQGSEA, per germline. The CDR3 loop reads CSAGEYGYTF. The CDR3 region has the DNA TGCAGCGCAGGGGAGTATGGCTACACCTTC.